Below are 11 T cell receptor beta chains sequenced from a single sample in a study of immune cell composition in non-small cell lung cancer. Normal lung was taken at the farthest possible site, at least 3 cm from tumour. Profiled with immunoSEQ multiplex PCR; TCRdb holds only in-frame clones, not every one. The sample yields 5,000 to 7,000 clones, 70% to 90% seen once. Sample: non-adjacent lung tissue. The receptors shown here come from a human donor with non-small cell lung cancer.

The genes are TRBV6-4 and TRBJ2-1; TRBD2 matches 8 bases. Germline-derived CDR1 and CDR2 are MRHNA and SNTAGT. Trimming at V came to 5 bases and at J to 4 bases, leaving 1 base not matched to a gene. The CDR3 loop spans 13 amino acids. The CDR3 loop is CASSSGSYNEQFF. The CDR3 coding sequence is TGTGCCAGCAGTAGCGGGAGTTACAATGAGCAGTTCTTC.

The chain joins TRBV7-2 to TRBJ1-1; D uncertain. The germline V gene encodes CDR1 SGHTA and CDR2 FQGNSA. The CDR3 covers 14 residues. Trimming left V 4 bases short and J 1 base short, with 10 bases between. CDR3 DNA: TGTGCCAGCAGCTCGGACTCCCGGAACACTGAAGCTTTCTTT. Protein: CASSSDSRNTEAFF.

The chain is built from TRBV4-1 and TRBJ2-7; TRBD2 matches 12 bases. There are 16 residues in the CDR3. With V trimmed by 5 bases and J by 5 bases, 10 bases remained unmatched. Germline CDR1 and CDR2: MGHRA and YSYEKL. CDR3 region: CASSGRLAGEPHEQYF. The CDR3 DNA follows: TGCGCCAGCAGCGGGAGACTAGCGGGAGAACCCCACGAGCAGTACTTC.

This clone was recorded once. The rearrangement links TRBV5-1 to TRBJ2-7, with TRBD1 identical over 7 bases. The CDR3 covers 14 residues. Germline CDR1 and CDR2: SGHRS and YFSETQ. The V segment lost 0 bases and the J segment 1 base; nucleotides outside the gene matches: 1. The CDR3 region has the DNA TGCGCCAGCAGCTTGGACAGGGGATCCTACGAGCAGTACTTC. As protein: CASSLDRGSYEQYF.

The chain combines TRBV7-9 with TRBJ2-3, with a tentative D call TRBD1 (5 bases). Germline loops: CDR1 SEHNR, CDR2 FQNEAQ (reference sequence). The CDR3 consists of 15 residues. The germline V and J ends were trimmed by 5 bases and 5 bases, with 17 bases remaining between them. The CDR3 here is CASSGQAGSIDTQYF. The CDR3 bases are TGTGCCAGCAGCGGACAAGCAGGGTCGATAGATACGCAGTATTTT.

The chain has TRBV9 and TRBJ1-5, with 11 bases identical to TRBD1. V gave up 3 bases and J gave up 3 bases; unmatched junction bases: 2. In germline, CDR1 is SGDLS, CDR2 YYNGEE. This CDR3 is built from 15 residues. As DNA, the CDR3 is TGTGCCAGCAGCGCGGGACAGGGGGTCAATCAGCCCCAGCATTTT. Amino acid sequence: CASSAGQGVNQPQHF.

V usage is TRBV18 and J usage is TRBJ2-7, with D possibly TRBD1 on 7 matching bases. There are 14 residues in the CDR3. Germline CDR1 and CDR2: KGHSH and LQKENI. Trimming took 0 bases from V and 6 from J, leaving 12 bases between them. As DNA, the CDR3 is TGTGCCAGCTCACCACCGACAGGGAGGTCCGAGCAGTACTTC. This encodes CASSPPTGRSEQYF.

In this sample, this clone turned up once. The gene calls are TRBV5-5 and TRBJ1-2, with a possible D match to TRBD1 (6 bases). Per germline, CDR1 SGHKS and CDR2 YYEKEE (reference sequence). This CDR3 spans 16 amino acids. Trimming left V 2 bases short and J 2 bases short, with 16 bases between. CDR3 DNA sequence: TGTGCCAGCAGCTTTGATATCAGGGGCGTGAACTATGGCTACACCTTC. Its protein is CASSFDIRGVNYGYTF.

The rearrangement uses TRBV30 and TRBJ2-7, with 7 bases identical to TRBD2. After removal of 0 bases from V and 3 bases from J, the junction contained 14 bases not matched to a gene. Per the germline V gene, CDR1 is GTSNPN and CDR2 is SVGIG (reference sequence). This CDR3 comprises 17 residues. The CDR3 spells CAWSVRGRADNHYEQYF. As DNA, the CDR3 is TGTGCCTGGAGTGTCCGGGGGAGGGCGGATAACCACTACGAGCAGTACTTC.

The V gene is TRBV2, the J gene TRBJ2-7, with TRBD1 as a possible D gene (6 bases). Germline V CDR1 and CDR2: SNHLY, FYNNEI. The CDR3 is 14 residues long. Trimming took 6 bases from V and 5 from J, leaving 17 bases between them. The CDR3 reads CASSVQGSLDEQYF. CDR3 sequence (DNA): TGTGCCAGCAGCGTACAGGGATCTCTAGACGAGCAGTACTTC.

This clone appeared once. The J gene is TRBJ1-6, the V gene TRBV7-9; unclear D gene. Trimming removed 1 base from V and 5 bases from J, with 6 bases in between. Germline V lookup: CDR1 SEHNR, CDR2 FQNEAQ (reference sequence). The CDR3 extends over 14 amino acids. The CDR3 loop reads CASSLGRDNSPLHF. For the CDR3, the DNA is TGTGCCAGCAGCTTAGGGAGAGATAATTCACCCCTCCACTTT.